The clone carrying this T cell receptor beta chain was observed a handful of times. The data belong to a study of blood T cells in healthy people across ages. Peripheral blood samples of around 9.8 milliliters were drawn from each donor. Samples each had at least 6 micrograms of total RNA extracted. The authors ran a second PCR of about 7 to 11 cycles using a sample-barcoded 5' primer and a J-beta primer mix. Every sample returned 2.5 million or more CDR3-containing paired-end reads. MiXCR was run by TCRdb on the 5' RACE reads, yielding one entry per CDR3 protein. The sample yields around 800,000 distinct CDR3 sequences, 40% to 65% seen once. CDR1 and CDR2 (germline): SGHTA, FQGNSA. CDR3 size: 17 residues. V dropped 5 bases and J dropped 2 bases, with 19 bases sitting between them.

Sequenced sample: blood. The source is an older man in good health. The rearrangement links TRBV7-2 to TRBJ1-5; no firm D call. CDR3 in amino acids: CASSVIPGPRGNQPQHF. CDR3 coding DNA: TGTGCCAGCAGCGTTATTCCGGGCCCTAGGGGCAATCAGCCCCAGCATTTT. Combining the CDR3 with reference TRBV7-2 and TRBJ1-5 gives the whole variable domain GAGVSQSPSNKVTEKGKDVELRCDPISGHTALYWYRQSLGQGLEFLIYFQGNSAPDKSGLPSDRFSAERTGGSVSTLTIQRTQQEDSAVYLCASSVIPGPRGNQPQHFGDGTRLSIL.